These 7 T cell receptor beta chains were sequenced from one sample in a study of PD-1 blockade in classical Hodgkin lymphoma. No patient escaped relapse after autologous stem cell transplantation, and brentuximab vedotin exposure varied. Sequencing was performed with immunoSEQ multiplex PCR; in TCRdb, only in-frame clones are kept and a portion is missing. Here the sample spans some 100,000 clones, roughly 92% being singletons. The sample was peripheral blood mononuclear cells (PBMCs), taken at baseline. Receptors originate from a human donor with classical Hodgkin lymphoma.

The gene calls are TRBV28 and TRBJ1-2; TRBD1 aligns across 8 bases. The CDR3 contains 16 residues. V shed 7 bases, J shed 1 base, and the junction held 11 bases outside the gene matches. The germline gives CDR1 MDHEN, CDR2 SYDVKM. The chain's CDR3 is CASNSGGPSSNYGYTF. The CDR3, as DNA: TGTGCCAGCAACTCAGGGGGCCCCTCAAGTAACTATGGCTACACCTTC.

Regarding this clone: Additional DNA sequences in this sample encode the identical CDR3. The gene calls are TRBV28 and TRBJ1-5; D is ambiguous. CDR1 and CDR2 (germline): MDHEN, SYDVKM. Trimming shortened V by 6 bases and J by 3 bases, and 6 bases separated the two germline ends. This CDR3 has 12 residues. The CDR3 spells CASSPLNQPQHF. CDR3 sequence (DNA): TGTGCCAGCAGCCCACTCAATCAGCCCCAGCATTTT.

The chain is built from TRBV18 and TRBJ1-2; TRBD1 matches at 10 bases. The CDR3 spans 13 residues. J was trimmed by 6 bases and V by 4 bases; bases with no gene match: 2. CDR1 and CDR2 from the germline V gene are KGHSH and LQKENI. CDR3 loop: CASSHGTGDGYTF. The CDR3, as DNA: TGTGCCAGCTCACACGGGACAGGGGATGGCTACACCTTC.

The rearrangement uses TRBV7-8 and TRBJ2-7; TRBD1 is a possible D gene (6 bases). This CDR3 spans 17 amino acids. Per the germline V gene, CDR1 is SGHVS and CDR2 is FQNEAQ. The V end lost 6 bases, the J end lost 2 bases, and 23 bases lay between the germline ends. CDR3 in amino acids: CASRPGALESSTYEQYF. CDR3 sequence (DNA): TGTGCCAGCAGACCAGGGGCTCTAGAGAGCTCTACCTACGAGCAGTACTTC.

This chain connects TRBV10-1 to TRBJ1-1; TRBD1 agrees at 7 bases. Per germline, CDR1 WNHNN and CDR2 SYGVQD (reference sequence). This CDR3 has 17 residues. V dropped 5 bases and J dropped 0; count of bases not matched to a gene: 12. CDR3 sequence reads: CASSPQGKGLLNTEAFF. The DNA for the CDR3 is TGCGCCAGCAGTCCACAGGGGAAGGGCTTATTGAACACTGAAGCTTTCTTT.

V gene TRBV19 combines with J gene TRBJ2-1; no definite D call. V was cut by 10 bases and J by 4 bases, with 20 bases left in between. Germline V gene data show CDR1 as LNHDA and CDR2 as SQIVND (reference sequence). This CDR3 has 15 residues. The CDR3 DNA sequence: TGTGCCATCTCATACACCCCCGCCAGTTACAATGAGCAGTTCTTC. Translating gives CAISYTPASYNEQFF.

The CDR3 loop is CASSVGQGTYEQYF. The CDR3 DNA reads TGTGCCAGCAGTGTGGGACAGGGAACCTACGAGCAGTACTTC. The J gene is TRBJ2-7, the V gene TRBV6-1; the match to TRBD1 covers 9 bases. Trimming removed 4 bases from V and 2 bases from J; junction bases left unmatched: 3. This CDR3 contains 14 residues. Per germline, CDR1 MNHNS and CDR2 SASEGT.